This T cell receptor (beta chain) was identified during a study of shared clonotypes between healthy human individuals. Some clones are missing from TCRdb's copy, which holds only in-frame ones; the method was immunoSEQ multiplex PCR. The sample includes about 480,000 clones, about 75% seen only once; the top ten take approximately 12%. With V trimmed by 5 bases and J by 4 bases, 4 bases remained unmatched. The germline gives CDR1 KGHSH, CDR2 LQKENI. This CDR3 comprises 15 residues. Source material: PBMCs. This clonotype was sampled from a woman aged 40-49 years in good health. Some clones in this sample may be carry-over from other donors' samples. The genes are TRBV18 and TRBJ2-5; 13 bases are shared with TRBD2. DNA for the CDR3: TGTGCCAGCTCATCGGGACTAGCGGGGCTAGAGACCCAGTACTTC. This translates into CASSSGLAGLETQYF. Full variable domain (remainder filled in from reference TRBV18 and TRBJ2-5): NAGVMQNPRHLVRRRGQEARLRCSPMKGHSHVYWYRQLPEEGLKFMVYLQKENIIDESGMPKERFSAEFPKEGPSILRIQQVVRGDSAAYFCASSSGLAGLETQYFGPGTRLLVL.